This T cell receptor (beta chain) was observed in a study of T cells in Graves' hyperthyroidism and ophthalmopathy (dated by TCRdb to the late 2010s). At the level of the whole study: To identify distinguishing TCR V-J signatures, a discovery cohort of 100 or so patients was used, comprising some 45 with Graves' ophthalmopathy and 57 with stable Graves' hyperthyroidism. Prospective prediction of ophthalmopathy was tested in an independent validation cohort consisting of 18 hyperthyroidism patients and around 17 patients who later progressed to ophthalmopathy. The roughly 91 discovery patients were randomly divided into training and test sets at a 7:3 ratio. The study also compared thyroid tissue and blood T-cell repertoires from five or six Graves' hyperthyroidism patients. After sampling, hyperthyroidism patients received methimazole starting at 30 mg daily, and ophthalmopathy patients received high-dose intravenous methylprednisolone. TCR Vbeta CDR3 sequencing of 130 to 150 peripheral blood samples (approximately 44 ophthalmopathy, roughly 74 hyperthyroidism and around 17 progressor patients) is reported in the paper.

The table lists this clonotype with many counts. Its antigen is unknown. Base qualities are not provided; no much larger clone lies one nucleotide away. What the research found in general, with its limitations: Most expanded thyroid clonotypes (frequency above 0.001) were also detected in blood, a finding suggesting that blood repertoires may reflect thyroid immune responses. A 13 V-J signature model separated ophthalmopathy from stable hyperthyroidism, with around 90% sensitivity and roughly 84% specificity in cross-validation and 80%/75% in testing. No statistical method was used to set the sample size in advance, and investigators knew the group allocation. In validation, the model predicted progression to ophthalmopathy with 60% to 71% sensitivity and around 72% specificity, a median of about six months before onset.

The TCR beta CDR3 regions were amplified from RNA transcripts. A first-round RT-PCR of the TCR CDR3 used the HTBI primer set with the Qiagen OneStep RT-PCR kit. Libraries were constructed in a second round of multiplex PCR, after which size selection and purification were performed. Paired-end sequencing of the libraries was performed with 100 bp reads on an Illumina HiSeq2000. The original pipeline was this. SOAPnuke was used to process the raw data, throwing out any read that contained adapters or uncalled bases, had a mean Phred below 15, or lacked an exact constant-primer or identifier match. COPE v1.2.5 was used to merge the high-quality paired reads, and each unique nucleotide sequence was defined as a clonotype. MiTCR v1.1 was used to align the clonotypes against IMGT TRBV, TRBD and TRBJ reference segments. Only V-J combinations with frequency above 0.0001, covering about 99% of repertoires, were analysed. The TCS score was defined as the ratio of F50 (clonal expansion) to E x V (chaos), calculated using BLOSUM62-based TCRdist between CDR3 peptides within each V-J. Welch's t-statistics and random forest reduced several hundred V-J features to about 13, which were used in a naive Bayes classifier (R e1071). Thyroid-blood repertoire similarity was quantified with the Morisita-Horn index. The public reads were quality trimmed at Q25 with fastp and then assembled into clones with MiXCR by TCRdb, keeping productive beta chains. All rows with the same CDR3 protein become a single entry with the most common DNA and genes. These V and J calls are TCRdb output, not the study's own analysis. Across this sample there are approximately 500,000 distinct CDR3 sequences, with around 42% seen only once. Of the sample, around 7.7% is held by the ten largest clones.

Graves' hyperthyroidism was defined as stable when no progression to ophthalmopathy occurred over 18 months of follow-up. Hyperthyroidism patients were newly diagnosed, had a disease duration of under 2 months, and were aged 18 to 65 years. Patients with uncontrolled infections, other autoimmune diseases, pregnancy or lactation were excluded. Diagnoses relied on clinical symptoms, serum thyroxine and TRAb, thyroid ultrasound and orbital computed tomography. Total RNA was extracted using Trizol reagent, and RNA quality was assessed on an Agilent 2100 Bioanalyzer. Specimen: peripheral blood or thyroid tissue (not recorded which). The TCR was taken from a woman younger than 30 with Graves' hyperthyroidism.

The bases read TGTGCCAGTAGGCAGGGGGCTCCCTATGGCTACACCTTC. Translation gives CASRQGAPYGYTF. The rearranged chain carries TRBV19 and TRBJ1-2, with 8 bases in between that match TRBD1. Inclusive of the bounding cysteine and phenylalanine, the CDR3 is 13 residues long. CDR3 DNA only is kept here, 39 bases in frame from base 1. The germline V gene (reference sequence) sets CDR1 to LNHDA and CDR2 to SQIVND. The V end gives up 6 bases and the J end 4 bases, leaving 4 bases in the junction not matched to a gene.